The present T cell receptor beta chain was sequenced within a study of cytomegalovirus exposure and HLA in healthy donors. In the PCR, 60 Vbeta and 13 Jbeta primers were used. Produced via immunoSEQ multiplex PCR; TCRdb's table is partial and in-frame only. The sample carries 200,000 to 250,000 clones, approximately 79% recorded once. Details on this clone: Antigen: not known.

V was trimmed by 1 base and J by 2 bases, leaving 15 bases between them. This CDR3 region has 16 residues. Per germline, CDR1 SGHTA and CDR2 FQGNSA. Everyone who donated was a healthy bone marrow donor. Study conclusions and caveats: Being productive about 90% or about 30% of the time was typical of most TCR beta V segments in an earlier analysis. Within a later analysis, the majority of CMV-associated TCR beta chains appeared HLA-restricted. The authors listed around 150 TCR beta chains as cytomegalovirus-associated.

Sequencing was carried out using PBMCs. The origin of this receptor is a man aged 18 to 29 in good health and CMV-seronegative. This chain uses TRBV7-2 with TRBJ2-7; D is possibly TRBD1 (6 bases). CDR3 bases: TGTGCCAGCAGCTTAGGACAGGCAGCCTGGCCCTACGAGCAGTACTTC. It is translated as CASSLGQAAWPYEQYF.